This T cell receptor beta chain stems from a study of T cells after yellow fever vaccination. In its sample, this clonotype was seen many times. Germline loops: CDR1 LGHNA, CDR2 YNFKEQ. This CDR3 comprises 15 residues. Deletions cut 4 bases from V and 1 base from J, with 14 bases between. Template-switching 5'RACE yielded the TCR cDNA; a universal primer site and UMIs were added in the process. TCRdb independently ran MiXCR on the 5' RACE reads; one entry per CDR3 protein. The sample has 60,000 or so distinct CDR3 sequences, about 6.6% seen once; the top ten hold roughly two fifths. The V call is TRBV4-2, the J call TRBJ2-7; D is tentatively TRBD1 or TRBD2 (5 bases each). The sequences come from CD8+ T cells sorted from PBMCs, collected on the day of the first yellow fever vaccination. The TCR originated in a man aged 18 to 30 who received the YFV17D yellow fever vaccine. The DNA of the CDR3 is TGTGCCAGCAGCCGGTACGGGACCGCATCCTACGAGCAGTACTTC. It yields the protein CASSRYGTASYEQYF.